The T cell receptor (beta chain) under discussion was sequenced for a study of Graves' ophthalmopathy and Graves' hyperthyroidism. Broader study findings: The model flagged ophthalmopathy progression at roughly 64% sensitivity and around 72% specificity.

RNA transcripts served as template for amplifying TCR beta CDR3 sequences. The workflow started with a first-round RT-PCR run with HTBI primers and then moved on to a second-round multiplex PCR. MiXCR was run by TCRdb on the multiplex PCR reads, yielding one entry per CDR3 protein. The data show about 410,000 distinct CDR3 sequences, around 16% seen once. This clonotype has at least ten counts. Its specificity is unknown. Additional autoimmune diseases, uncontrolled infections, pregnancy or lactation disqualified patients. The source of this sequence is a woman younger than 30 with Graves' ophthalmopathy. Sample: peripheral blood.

The CDR3 loop reads CASSSSIHGTGELFF. CDR3 bases: TGTGCCAGCAGTTCGTCTATACACGGCACCGGGGAGCTGTTTTTT. The chain joins TRBV6-2 or TRBV6-3 to TRBJ2-2; no clear D gene. Between the trimmed V and J ends, which lost 4 bases and 4 bases, there was a span of 13 bases. There are 15 residues in the CDR3. Germline-derived CDR1 and CDR2 are MNHEY and SVGEGT.